The count of the clone carrying this T cell receptor (beta chain) is one. Clones were sequenced by immunoSEQ multiplex PCR, and TCRdb holds only the in-frame ones, with some missing. Of about 87,000 clones listed, approximately 92% are singletons. Trimming left V 5 bases short and J 6 bases short, with 25 bases between. CDR3 size: 17 residues. The germline gives CDR1 SGHVS, CDR2 FQNEAQ. The sample is drawn from a study of T cell changes during pregnancy in multiple sclerosis. The sample here was peripheral blood, taken in the third trimester of pregnancy. This sequence originates from a female donor in good health, enrolled as a control in a pregnancy study. The rearrangement joins TRBV7-8 to TRBJ2-5, with D perhaps matching TRBD1 (5 bases). CDR3 in DNA: TGTGCCAGCAGCGTCCGAGTTGGGGCCGTTAAAGGCCAGACCCAGTACTTC. Its protein product is CASSVRVGAVKGQTQYF.